A single sample gave rise to the 24 T cell receptor beta chains below, sequenced in a study of T-cell memory formation after mild COVID-19. MiXCR, applied by TCRdb to the 5' RACE reads, yields one record per CDR3 protein. This sample has roughly 130,000 distinct CDR3 sequences, with roughly 6.2% found just once. Sequencing was done on a sample of PBMCs or a T cell subset sorted from them (not recorded which). These receptor sequences come from an adult woman who had mild COVID-19 (a few samples of this study predate the infection). Cell type and time point are not known.

The chain links TRBV15 to TRBJ2-2, with D perhaps matching TRBD1 (6 bases). Germline CDR1 and CDR2: LNHNV and YYDKDF (reference sequence). The CDR3 extends over 17 amino acids. V lost 1 base and J lost 1, with 13 bases in between. The CDR3 DNA reads as TGTGCCACCAGCAGAGCCCCAGGGGCGGGGAACACCGGGGAGCTGTTTTTT. Amino acids: CATSRAPGAGNTGELFF.

This clonotype occurred a few times. This chain connects TRBV12-3 or TRBV12-4 to TRBJ1-5; D perhaps matches TRBD1 (5 bases). The CDR3 has 14 residues. Trimming cost V 7 bases and J 2 bases, with 12 bases left between them. In DNA, the CDR3 is TGTGCCAGCACCCTGGGGGGGGGCAATCAGCCCCAGCATTTT. Protein sequence: CASTLGGGNQPQHF.

This clonotype rates as medium-sized (0.01 to 0.1%). This chain connects TRBV4-1 to TRBJ2-7, with TRBD1 matching over 8 bases. With 4 bases clipped from V and 5 bases from J, the junction kept 13 bases outside the gene matches. Germline lookup yields CDR1 MGHRA and CDR2 YSYEKL. This CDR3 is 16 amino acids long. The chain's CDR3 is CASSPGVLDRAHEQYF. As DNA, the CDR3 is TGCGCCAGCAGCCCCGGGGTCCTGGACAGGGCCCACGAGCAGTACTTC.

The V gene is TRBV7-9, the J gene TRBJ1-4; 10 bases line up with TRBD1. CDR3 size: 14 residues. After removal of 5 bases from V and 8 bases from J, the junction contained 5 bases not matched to a gene. Germline lookup yields CDR1 SEHNR and CDR2 FQNEAQ (reference sequence). CDR3 nucleotide sequence: TGTGCCAGCAGCCTGGGACAGGGGTTAGAAAAACTGTTTTTT. This codes for CASSLGQGLEKLFF.

This clonotype was seen a handful of times. The genes are TRBV20-1 and TRBJ2-2, with 7 bases lining up with TRBD2. CDR3 length equals 15 residues. Trimming removed 6 bases from V and 5 bases from J; junction bases left unmatched: 12. Germline V gene lookup returns CDR1 DFQATT and CDR2 SNEGSKA (reference sequence). This chain's CDR3 is CSAPDRREQTGELFF. The DNA for the CDR3 is TGCAGTGCCCCGGATCGGCGGGAGCAGACCGGGGAGCTGTTTTTT.

In this sample, this clonotype turned up a few times. The chain is built from TRBV10-3 and TRBJ1-2; TRBD1 is a possible D gene (5 bases). Germline V gene lookup returns CDR1 ENHRY and CDR2 SYGVKD. This CDR3 is built from 14 residues. The V end was cut by 7 bases, the J end by 0 bases, with 12 bases between. In DNA, the CDR3 is TGTGCCATCACAAGCGACAGTTCTAACTATGGCTACACCTTC. This codes for CAITSDSSNYGYTF.

The CDR3 bases are TGTGCCAGCAGCTTGGCGGGACAGAACACTGAAGCTTTCTTT. It is translated as CASSLAGQNTEAFF. The rearrangement uses TRBV5-5 and TRBJ1-1; tentatively, D is TRBD1 (6 bases). CDR1 SGHKS and CDR2 YYEKEE come from the germline V gene (reference sequence). The V gene lost 0 bases and the J gene lost 1 base, with 7 bases spanning the gap. This CDR3 is built from 14 residues.

Only a few counts were recorded for this clonotype. The chain joins TRBV30 to TRBJ2-3; weak D call: TRBD1 (6 bases). The CDR3 contains 13 residues. In germline, CDR1 is GTSNPN, CDR2 SVGIG (reference sequence). Trimming took 1 base from V and 6 from J, leaving 11 bases between them. CDR3: CAWSGGLRDTQYF. CDR3 DNA: TGTGCCTGGAGTGGGGGGCTAAGGGATACGCAGTATTTT.

This clonotype has ten or more counts. V and J are TRBV29-1 and TRBJ2-7, with D perhaps matching TRBD1 (6 bases). Per germline, CDR1 SQVTM and CDR2 ANQGSEA. V was clipped by 4 bases and J by 2 bases, with 12 bases between them. The CDR3 runs 13 residues. CDR3 nucleotides: TGCAGCGTTGGAGAGGGGGTCCCCTACGAGCAGTACTTC. Translating it yields CSVGEGVPYEQYF.

This clonotype was recorded at least ten times. The chain carries TRBV3-1 and TRBJ2-1; a weak D match, TRBD2 (6 bases). V gave up 1 base and J gave up 0 bases, with 7 bases separating them. The CDR3 loop spans 15 amino acids. CDR1 is LGHDT, CDR2 YNNKEL, per germline (reference sequence). For the CDR3, the DNA is TGTGCCAGCAGCCAAGCGGGAGCCTCCTACAATGAGCAGTTCTTC. Residues: CASSQAGASYNEQFF.

This clonotype was seen at least ten times. This chain connects TRBV5-1 to TRBJ1-4; 7 bases match TRBD1. Per germline, CDR1 SGHRS and CDR2 YFSETQ. The CDR3 spans 14 residues. The V gene end was trimmed by 4 bases and the J gene end by 8 bases; junction bases not matched to a gene: 8. The CDR3 spells CASSHDRVKEKLFF. CDR3 nucleotide sequence: TGCGCCAGCAGCCACGACAGGGTGAAGGAAAAACTGTTTTTT. The full variable domain, completed using reference TRBV5-1 and TRBJ1-4, is KAGVTQTPRYLIKTRGQQVTLSCSPISGHRSVSWYQQTPGQGLQFLFEYFSETQRNKGNFPGRFSGRQFSNSRSEMNVSTLELGDSALYLCASSHDRVKEKLFFGSGTQLSVL.

This clonotype was counted only a few times. The rearrangement links TRBV5-1 to TRBJ2-5; D remains ambiguous. V lost 1 base and J 1 base, leaving 11 bases between the germline ends. The CDR3 spans 15 residues. CDR1 is SGHRS and CDR2 is YFSETQ in the germline V gene. The CDR3: CASSLTQRFQETQYF. DNA for the CDR3: TGCGCCAGCAGCTTGACGCAGAGATTCCAAGAGACCCAGTACTTC. Based on the CDR3 plus reference TRBV5-1 and TRBJ2-5, the full variable domain is KAGVTQTPRYLIKTRGQQVTLSCSPISGHRSVSWYQQTPGQGLQFLFEYFSETQRNKGNFPGRFSGRQFSNSRSEMNVSTLELGDSALYLCASSLTQRFQETQYFGPGTRLLVL.

This clonotype was picked up a small number of times. The chain couples TRBV19 to TRBJ2-7; D gene uncertain. V was clipped by 9 bases and J by 1 base, with 19 bases between them. Germline-derived CDR1 and CDR2 are LNHDA and SQIVND (reference sequence). CDR3 length equals 15 residues. CDR3 sequence (DNA): TGTGCCAGCCGAAGTCAGGATTCACGTTCCTACGAGCAGTACTTC. This sequence encodes CASRSQDSRSYEQYF.

This clonotype was seen only a few times. The V gene is TRBV29-1, the J gene TRBJ1-4, with a weak D call TRBD1 (6 bases). There are 13 residues in the CDR3. Germline lookup yields CDR1 SQVTM and CDR2 ANQGSEA. Trimming took off 4 bases at V and 7 bases at J, with 13 bases between the two ends. This CDR3 reads CSVVAGASEKLFF. The CDR3 DNA reads as TGCAGCGTTGTAGCGGGGGCGAGTGAAAAACTGTTTTTT.

J is TRBJ1-1 and V is TRBV4-1; weak D call: TRBD1 (5 bases). The V and J ends lost 0 bases and 5 bases respectively, with 10 bases between them. The CDR3 sequence is 14 residues long. CDR1 is MGHRA and CDR2 is YSYEKL in the germline V gene. This chain's CDR3 is CASSQDSGGTEAFF. The CDR3 bases are TGCGCCAGCAGCCAAGATTCGGGGGGGACTGAAGCTTTCTTT.

The genes are TRBV24-1 and TRBJ1-2; D gene unclear. CDR1 KGHDR and CDR2 SFDVKD come from the germline V gene. V was shortened by 1 base and J by 4 bases, with 9 bases between the two germline ends. This CDR3 comprises 14 residues. The DNA for the CDR3 is TGTGCCACCAGTGATTTTAAGAACGGCTATGGCTACACCTTC. Its translation: CATSDFKNGYGYTF.

This clonotype was found a few times. The chain is built from TRBV30 and TRBJ1-5, with TRBD1 as a possible D gene (6 bases). CDR3 length: 12 amino acids. The V gene lost 5 bases and the J gene lost 4 bases, with 9 bases spanning the gap. Germline CDR1 and CDR2: GTSNPN and SVGIG (reference sequence). Here the CDR3 DNA reads TGTGCCTGGGGACAGAATAATCAGCCCCAGCATTTT. This translates into CAWGQNNQPQHF.

This clonotype showed up many times. The genes are TRBV7-9 and TRBJ2-1; 15 bases align to TRBD2. V shed 3 bases, J shed 7 bases, and the junction held 7 bases outside the gene matches. The CDR3 has 17 residues. CDR1 is SEHNR and CDR2 is FQNEAQ in the germline V gene (reference sequence). The CDR3 sequence is CASSFPPGTSGRNEQFF. The DNA of the CDR3 is TGTGCCAGCAGCTTTCCCCCCGGGACTAGCGGGAGGAATGAGCAGTTCTTC.

This chain links TRBV11-3 with TRBJ2-7, with 12 nucleotides matching TRBD1. The ends lost 5 bases at V and 2 bases at J; junction bases unmatched: 10. The CDR3 is 17 amino acids. Germline CDR1 reads SGHNT; CDR2 reads YENEEA. This CDR3 reads CASSHGGTGGLAYEQYF. The CDR3 DNA follows: TGTGCCAGCAGCCATGGCGGGACAGGGGGCCTCGCCTACGAGCAGTACTTC.

The DNA for the CDR3 is TGTGCCAGCAGCTTACCAGCGGGAGCGGAGGTATACGAGCAGTACTTC. It specifies CASSLPAGAEVYEQYF. The chain recombines TRBV5-4 with TRBJ2-7; 8 nucleotides match TRBD2. CDR3 size: 16 residues. The V and J ends lost 2 bases and 4 bases, in that order; junction bases with no gene match: 11. Germline V gives CDR1 SGHNT, CDR2 YYREEE (reference sequence).

This clonotype was seen repeatedly, ten times or more. The chain links TRBV20-1 to TRBJ2-7; the D gene is possibly TRBD1 (6 bases). Germline lookup yields CDR1 DFQATT and CDR2 SNEGSKA (reference sequence). CDR3 length equals 12 residues. The V end was cut by 6 bases, the J end by 5 bases, with 14 bases between. The CDR3 coding sequence is TGCAGTGCCAAAGGACAGTGGGACGAGCAGTACTTC. It yields the protein CSAKGQWDEQYF.

The V gene is TRBV6-6, the J gene TRBJ2-4; 9 nucleotides agree with TRBD2. With 9 bases clipped from V and 3 bases from J, the junction kept 15 bases outside the gene matches. Germline CDR1 and CDR2: MNHNY and SVGAGI (reference sequence). The CDR3 length is 17 residues. The CDR3 region is CASLRGLAGSNKNIQYF. The CDR3 bases are TGTGCCAGTCTAAGAGGGCTAGCGGGATCTAACAAAAACATTCAGTACTTC.

This clonotype was detected many times. The rearrangement links TRBV3-1 to TRBJ2-7; the D is unclear. Trimming left V 2 bases short and J 3 bases short, with 5 bases between. The CDR3 is made up of 12 amino acids. Germline assignment: CDR1 LGHDT and CDR2 YNNKEL (reference sequence). The CDR3 DNA follows: TGTGCCAGCAGCCAATATCTCTACGAGCAGTACTTC. Encoded protein: CASSQYLYEQYF.

This clonotype was seen a handful of times. This chain joins TRBV15 and TRBJ2-2; D gene uncertain. The CDR3 contains 13 residues. Trimming removed 0 bases at V and 6 bases at J, with 5 bases between. Per germline, CDR1 LNHNV and CDR2 YYDKDF (reference sequence). CDR3: CATSRDRAGELFF. The CDR3 bases are TGTGCCACCAGCAGAGATAGGGCCGGGGAGCTGTTTTTT.